This T cell receptor (beta chain) originates from a study of cytomegalovirus exposure and HLA in healthy donors. The CDR3 sequence is 12 residues long. The germline CDR1 and CDR2 sequences are SEHNR and FQNEAQ (reference sequence). This clone was observed a handful of times. One end of the junction is discordant with germline, which a read error may explain. PCR amplification relied on 60 Vbeta primers (plus 13 Jbeta primers). The method was immunoSEQ multiplex PCR; TCRdb's version includes in-frame clones alone and lacks a portion of them. Of tens of thousands of clones in the sample, roughly 80% were seen once.

This rearrangement joins TRBV7-9 to TRBJ1-1, with D maybe TRBD1 (6 bases). This clonotype was sampled from a man in his thirties or forties in good health and CMV-seronegative. The sequenced sample was PBMCs. The CDR3 here is CASTDGQHEEGF. DNA of the CDR3: TGTGCCAGCACCGACGGACAGCATGAAGAGGGATTT. Filled out from reference TRBV7-9 and TRBJ1-1, the complete variable domain reads DTGVSQNPRHKITKRGQNVTFRCDPISEHNRLYWYRQTLGQGPEFLTYFQNEAQLEKSRLLSDRFSAERPKGSFSTLEIQRTEQGDSAMYLCASTDGQHEEGFGQGTRLTVV.